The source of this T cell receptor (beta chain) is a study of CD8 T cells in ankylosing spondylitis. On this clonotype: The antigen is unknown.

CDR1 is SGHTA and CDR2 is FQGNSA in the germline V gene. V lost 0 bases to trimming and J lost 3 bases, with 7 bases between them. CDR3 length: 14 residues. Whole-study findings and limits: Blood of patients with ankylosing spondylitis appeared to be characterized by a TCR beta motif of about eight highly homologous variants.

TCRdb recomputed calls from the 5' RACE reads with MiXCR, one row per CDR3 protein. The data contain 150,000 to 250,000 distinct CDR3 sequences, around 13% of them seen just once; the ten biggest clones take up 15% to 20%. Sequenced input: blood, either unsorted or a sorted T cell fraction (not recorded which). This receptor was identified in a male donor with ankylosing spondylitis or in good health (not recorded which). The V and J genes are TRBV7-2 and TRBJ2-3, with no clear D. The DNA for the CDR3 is TGTGCCAGCAGCTTAGCGTCCCAGACAGATACGCAGTATTTT. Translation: CASSLASQTDTQYF. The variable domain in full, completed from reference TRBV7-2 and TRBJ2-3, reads GAGVSQSPSNKVTEKGKDVELRCDPISGHTALYWYRQSLGQGLEFLIYFQGNSAPDKSGLPSDRFSAERTGGSVSTLTIQRTQQEDSAVYLCASSLASQTDTQYFGPGTRLTVL.